This entry concerns a single T cell receptor (beta chain). The antigen is not known. The data were taken from a study of vaccination effects on CD4 cells after COVID-19. After removal of 1 base from V and 5 bases from J, the junction contained 11 bases not matched to a gene. Germline lookup yields CDR1 SGDLS and CDR2 YYNGEE. The CDR3 extends over 19 amino acids. Generated by immunoSEQ multiplex PCR, the TCRdb table keeps only in-frame clones and is missing some. Of about 52,000 clones listed, more than 75% are singletons. After expansion with viral peptide pools in the ViraFEST assay, antigen-specific CD4+ T cells were sequenced. Subsequent to 10 days of culture, CD4+ T cells were isolated. Nucleocapsid antibodies stayed negative before and after vaccination, showing no earlier SARS-CoV-2 infection.

The rearrangement uses TRBV9 and TRBJ2-2, with 13 bases lining up with TRBD2. This specimen was CD4+ T cells from PBMCs cultured with HCoV-OC43 spike peptides, taken before COVID-19 vaccination. Described subset: HCoV-OC43 spike overlapping peptide pool stimulation. This receptor was identified in a human donor who received a COVID-19 vaccine. CDR3 region: CASSVYGGLAGAQTGELFF. The CDR3 nucleotides read TGTGCCAGCAGCGTATACGGAGGACTAGCGGGGGCCCAAACCGGGGAGCTGTTTTTT.